What follows are 24 T cell receptor beta chains derived from one specimen sequenced in a study of cytomegalovirus exposure and HLA in healthy donors. 60 Vbeta and 13 Jbeta primers were used in PCR. This table comes from immunoSEQ multiplex PCR, and its TCRdb copy is limited to in-frame clones, with some not included. This sample's clone table lists 200,000 to 250,000 clones. Sample: PBMCs. The receptors were gathered from a woman in her 30s in good health and CMV-seropositive.

The chain has TRBV2 and TRBJ2-7; D perhaps matches TRBD1 (5 bases). Germline V gene lookup returns CDR1 SNHLY and CDR2 FYNNEI. Trimming pared 5 bases from V and 4 bases from J, leaving 6 bases between. The CDR3 loop spans 11 amino acids. Here the CDR3 reads CASSPGYEQYF. The CDR3 region has the DNA TGTGCCAGCAGTCCAGGGTACGAGCAGTACTTC.

The chain couples TRBV11-3 to TRBJ2-1, with D perhaps matching TRBD2 (6 bases). V was cut by 5 bases and J by 8 bases, with 19 bases left in between. This CDR3 contains 15 residues. Germline values: CDR1 SGHNT, CDR2 YENEEA. The CDR3 region is CASSRRTGVGDEQFF. The CDR3, as DNA: TGTGCCAGCAGCCGCAGGACGGGGGTCGGGGATGAGCAGTTCTTC.

J is TRBJ1-2 and V is TRBV29-1, with D unclear. CDR1 SQVTM and CDR2 ANQGSEA come from the germline V gene. V gave up 4 bases and J gave up 0 bases, with 12 bases separating them. The CDR3 is 14 residues long. CDR3 bases: TGCAGCGTTGTCCGGGAAGGGTCTAACTATGGCTACACCTTC. Protein sequence: CSVVREGSNYGYTF.

The chain uses TRBV6-1 and TRBJ2-5; 8 bases line up with TRBD1. The J call may not be correct, given that the DNA end is closer to TRBJ2-7. This CDR3 spans 16 amino acids. Germline V lookup: CDR1 MNHNS, CDR2 SASEGT. The CDR3: CASSEAGGTGLYEQYF. For the CDR3, the DNA is TGTGCCAGCAGTGAAGCTGGCGGGACAGGACTCTACGAGCAGTACTTC.

V and J are TRBV27 and TRBJ2-7; 8 bases map to TRBD2. The ends lost 8 bases at V and 6 bases at J; junction bases unmatched: 6. Germline V gives CDR1 MNHEY, CDR2 SMNVEV (reference sequence). This CDR3 is 12 amino acids long. The CDR3 region has the DNA TGTGCCAGCTCTGGACTAGCTGCCGAGCAGTACTTC. It yields the protein CASSGLAAEQYF.

The V and J genes are TRBV9 and TRBJ2-2, with a possible D match to TRBD2 (5 bases). The germline V and J ends were trimmed by 1 base and 8 bases, with 12 bases remaining between them. The CDR3 extends over 14 amino acids. CDR1 is SGDLS and CDR2 is YYNGEE in the germline V gene. CDR3 loop: CASSVSPSGGELFF. The CDR3 DNA is TGTGCCAGCAGCGTAAGCCCCTCGGGGGGGGAGCTGTTTTTT.

The V gene is TRBV19, the J gene TRBJ1-3; the D is unclear. Germline V gene sequence: CDR1 LNHDA, CDR2 SQIVND (reference sequence). This CDR3 is 11 amino acids long. CDR3 nucleotides: TGTGCATCCTTCGTAGGAAACACCATATATTTT. It codes for CASFVGNTIYF.

The chain carries TRBV9 and TRBJ2-1, with a possible D match to TRBD2 (6 bases). The germline gives CDR1 SGDLS, CDR2 YYNGEE. The CDR3 runs to 14 residues. The germline V and J ends were trimmed by 3 bases and 0 bases, with 7 bases remaining between them. CDR3 nucleotide sequence: TGTGCCAGCAGCGGGAGGGGCTCCTACAATGAGCAGTTCTTC. It encodes CASSGRGSYNEQFF.

The V call is TRBV7-2, the J call TRBJ2-1, with D perhaps TRBD2 (5 bases). Deletions cut 3 bases from V and 0 bases from J, with 9 bases between. The CDR3 covers 15 residues. The germline CDR1 and CDR2 sequences are SGHTA and FQGNSA. Here the CDR3 DNA reads TGTGCCAGCAGCTTGAGGGTCATCTCCTACAATGAGCAGTTCTTC. It specifies CASSLRVISYNEQFF.

V is TRBV7-6 and J is TRBJ2-5, with 8 positions matching TRBD2. This CDR3 is built from 11 residues. Germline V gene sequence: CDR1 SGHVS, CDR2 FNYEAQ. J gave up 5 bases and V 8 bases, and 1 base lay outside the gene matches. The CDR3 region is CASGGGETQYF. In DNA form, the CDR3 reads TGTGCCAGCGGCGGGGGGGAGACCCAGTACTTC.

The chain joins TRBV7-7 to TRBJ2-5, with 11 bases fitting TRBD1. The closer fit of TRBJ2-7 to the DNA end suggests the J call may be wrong. Germline V gene lookup returns CDR1 SSHAT and CDR2 FNYEAQ (reference sequence). CDR3 length: 14 residues. The CDR3 DNA follows: TGTGCCAGCAGCACAGGACAGGGGGCATACGAGCAGTACTTC. It codes for CASSTGQGAYEQYF.

The chain links TRBV19 to TRBJ1-5; 8 nucleotides line up with TRBD1. Per the germline V gene, CDR1 is LNHDA and CDR2 is SQIVND (reference sequence). The ends lost 9 bases at V and 3 bases at J; junction bases unmatched: 4. The CDR3 covers 13 residues. CDR3 coding DNA: TGTGCCAGCGGACAGGGCCTCAATCAGCCCCAGCATTTT. Its protein is CASGQGLNQPQHF.

This chain uses TRBV6-5 with TRBJ2-7; TRBD2 agrees at 7 bases. This CDR3 is 14 amino acids long. J gave up 2 bases and V 4 bases, and 5 bases lay outside the gene matches. Germline V lookup: CDR1 MNHEY, CDR2 SVGAGI. CDR3 in amino acids: CASSLAGSTYEQYF. The CDR3 region has the DNA TGTGCCAGCAGTTTAGCGGGCTCTACCTACGAGCAGTACTTC.

The chain carries TRBV10-3 and TRBJ2-2; 7 bases are shared with TRBD2. The germline V gene encodes CDR1 ENHRY and CDR2 SYGVKD. The CDR3 is 11 residues long. The CDR3 DNA follows: TGTGTCGCGGGAGAGTCCGGGGAGCTGTTTTTT. It specifies CVAGESGELFF.

The chain links TRBV29-1 to TRBJ1-2; 9 bases agree with TRBD1. Germline V lookup: CDR1 SQVTM, CDR2 ANQGSEA. There are 15 residues in the CDR3. With 6 bases clipped from V and 8 bases from J, the junction kept 16 bases outside the gene matches. CDR3 nucleotide sequence: TGCAGCGTAGTACTGCCCACCGTGGGGACAGGGGGCTACACCTTC. Translating gives CSVVLPTVGTGGYTF.

The V call is TRBV28, the J call TRBJ2-1; D possibly corresponds to TRBD2 (5 bases). Germline CDR1 MDHEN, CDR2 SYDVKM. CDR3 size: 12 residues. V lost 3 bases and J 12 bases, leaving 12 bases between the germline ends. The DNA of the CDR3 is TGTGCCAGCAGTTTCGTCGCGGGTGGGCAGTTCTTC. Residues: CASSFVAGGQFF.

The J gene is TRBJ2-7, the V gene TRBV5-6, with 7 bases matching TRBD1. V trimming: 4 bases; J trimming: 3 bases; junction bases outside the gene matches: 4. Looked up from germline, CDR1 is SGHDT and CDR2 is YYEEEE. CDR3 length: 13 amino acids. The CDR3 DNA reads TGTGCCAGCAGCCCCTGGACAGGCTACGAGCAGTACTTC. Its translation: CASSPWTGYEQYF.

Of note for this clone: The same CDR3 arises from other DNA sequences in this sample as well. V usage is TRBV18 and J usage is TRBJ1-5; D is unresolved. From germline, CDR1 is KGHSH and CDR2 LQKENI. The V end was cut by 0 bases, the J end by 0 bases, with 3 bases between. This CDR3 has 14 amino acids. This CDR3 reads CASSPPYSNQPQHF. The CDR3 coding sequence is TGTGCCAGCTCACCACCTTATAGCAATCAGCCCCAGCATTTT.

The chain combines TRBV29-1 with TRBJ1-1, with TRBD1 matching 7 bases. The junction had 10 bases not matched to a gene; V was cut back by 5 bases and J by 10 bases. This CDR3 spans 12 amino acids. Germline lookup yields CDR1 SQVTM and CDR2 ANQGSEA. The CDR3 loop is CSVQGEQGRAFF. The CDR3 DNA sequence: TGCAGCGTTCAAGGCGAACAGGGGAGAGCTTTCTTT.

Notes on this clone: One end of the junction varies from germline; a read error may be responsible. The V gene is TRBV6-5, the J gene TRBJ1-2, with D unclear. The CDR3 spans 13 residues. Germline loops: CDR1 MNHEY, CDR2 SVGAGI. The CDR3 DNA follows: TGTACCAGCAGTTACGACACCCACTATGGCTACACCTTC. This gives the protein CTSSYDTHYGYTF.

The chain employs TRBV19 and TRBJ2-7, with 7 nucleotides matching TRBD2. Germline V gene sequence: CDR1 LNHDA, CDR2 SQIVND (reference sequence). Trimming at V came to 3 bases and at J to 3 bases, leaving 5 bases not matched to a gene. The CDR3 loop spans 14 amino acids. CDR3 bases: TGTGCCAGTAGTATCTTTGCGGGAGACTACGAGCAGTACTTC. Amino acid sequence: CASSIFAGDYEQYF.

This chain connects TRBV9 to TRBJ2-3; 9 nucleotides line up with TRBD1. Trimming removed 3 bases from V and 2 bases from J; junction bases left unmatched: 4. Germline lookup yields CDR1 SGDLS and CDR2 YYNGEE. The CDR3 has 15 amino acids. The DNA of the CDR3 is TGTGCCAGCAGCGCACAGGGGGCCCCCACAGATACGCAGTATTTT. It codes for CASSAQGAPTDTQYF.

The chain is built from TRBV7-9 and TRBJ1-1; D uncertain. V dropped 1 base and J dropped 1 base, with 4 bases sitting between them. CDR3 length: 13 residues. Germline CDR1 is SEHNR and CDR2 is FQNEAQ (reference sequence). The CDR3 spells CASSLGENTEAFF. CDR3 DNA sequence: TGTGCCAGCAGCTTAGGAGAGAACACTGAAGCTTTCTTT. The whole variable domain, remainder taken from reference TRBV7-9 and TRBJ1-1, is DTGVSQNPRHKITKRGQNVTFRCDPISEHNRLYWYRQTLGQGPEFLTYFQNEAQLEKSRLLSDRFSAERPKGSFSTLEIQRTEQGDSAMYLCASSLGENTEAFFGQGTRLTVV.

For the CDR3, the DNA is TGTGCCTGGAGTCCTGGGACAGCTAGCAATCAGCCCCAGCATTTT. It translates to CAWSPGTASNQPQHF. This chain connects TRBV30 to TRBJ1-5; 7 bases are a match to TRBD1. Germline V gives CDR1 GTSNPN, CDR2 SVGIG (reference sequence). The V segment lost 2 bases and the J segment 0 bases; nucleotides outside the gene matches: 4. The CDR3 has 15 amino acids.